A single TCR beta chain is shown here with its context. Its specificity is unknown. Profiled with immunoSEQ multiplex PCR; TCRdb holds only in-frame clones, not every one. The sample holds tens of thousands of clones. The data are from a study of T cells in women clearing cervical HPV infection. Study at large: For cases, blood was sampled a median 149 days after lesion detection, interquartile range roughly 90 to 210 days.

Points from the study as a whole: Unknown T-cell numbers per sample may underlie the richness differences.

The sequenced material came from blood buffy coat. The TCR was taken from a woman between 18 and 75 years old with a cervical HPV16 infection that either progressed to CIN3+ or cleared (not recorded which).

CDR3 amino acids: CASIPGGQETQYF. Incomplete CDR3 DNA: TGTGCCAGCATCCCGGGCGGGCAAGAGACC. The J gene is TRBJ2-5, the V gene TRBV7-8; the D gene is possibly TRBD2 (5 bases). The read is 3 residues too short to cover the CDR3 end, so that end is filled in from the germline J gene. Trimming removed 7 bases at V and 2 bases at J, with 11 bases between. CDR1 and CDR2 (germline): SGHVS, FQNEAQ. This CDR3 has 13 residues. Full variable domain (rest looked up from reference TRBV7-8 and TRBJ2-5): GAGVSQSPRYKVAKRGQDVALRCDPISGHVSLFWYQQALGQGPEFLTYFQNEAQLDKSGLPSDRFFAERPEGSVSTLKIQRTQQEDSAVYLCASIPGGQETQYFGPGTRLLVL.